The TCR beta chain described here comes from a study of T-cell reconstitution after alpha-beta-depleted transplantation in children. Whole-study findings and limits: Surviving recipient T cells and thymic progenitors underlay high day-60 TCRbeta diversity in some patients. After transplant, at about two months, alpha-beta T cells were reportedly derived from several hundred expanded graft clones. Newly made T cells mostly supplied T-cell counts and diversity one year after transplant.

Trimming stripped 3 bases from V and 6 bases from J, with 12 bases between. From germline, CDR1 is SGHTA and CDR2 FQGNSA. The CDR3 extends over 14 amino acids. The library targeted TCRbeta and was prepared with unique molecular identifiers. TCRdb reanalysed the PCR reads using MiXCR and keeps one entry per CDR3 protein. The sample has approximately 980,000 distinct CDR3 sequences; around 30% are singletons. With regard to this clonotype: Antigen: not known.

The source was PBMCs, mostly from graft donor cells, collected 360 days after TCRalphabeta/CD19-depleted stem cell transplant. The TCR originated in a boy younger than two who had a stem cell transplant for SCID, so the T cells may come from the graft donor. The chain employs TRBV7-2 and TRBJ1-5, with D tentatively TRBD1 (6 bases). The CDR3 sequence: CASSLGNRVQPQHF. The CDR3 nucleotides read TGTGCCAGCAGCTTGGGTAACAGGGTTCAGCCCCAGCATTTT.